The 24 T cell receptor beta chains presented below share a single source sample, sequenced in a study of cytomegalovirus exposure and HLA in healthy donors. This PCR relied on a set of 60 Vbeta primers and 13 Jbeta primers. The table came from immunoSEQ multiplex PCR; TCRdb's copy has only in-frame clones and leaves some out. The sample has about 100,000 clones; around four fifths are singletons. Sequencing was performed on PBMCs. The receptors stem from a man aged 40-49 years in good health and CMV-seronegative.

The chain's CDR3 is CASSLETGTEAFF. In DNA form, the CDR3 reads TGCGCCAGCAGCTTGGAGACAGGCACTGAAGCTTTCTTT. This chain uses TRBV5-1 with TRBJ1-1; D may be TRBD1 (6 bases). The CDR3 runs 13 residues. Trimming stripped 0 bases from V and 4 bases from J, with 7 bases between. Germline CDR1 SGHRS, CDR2 YFSETQ.

About this clone itself: The sample has other DNA sequences that encode this CDR3 too. The rearrangement uses TRBV6-5 and TRBJ2-3; maybe TRBD1 (6 bases). Trimming stripped 5 bases from V and 2 bases from J, with 11 bases between. The germline V gene encodes CDR1 MNHEY and CDR2 SVGAGI. The CDR3 runs to 14 residues. CDR3 in DNA: TGTGCCAGCAGTCAACAGGGCCTCACAGATACGCAGTATTTT. Translating gives CASSQQGLTDTQYF.

Only a few counts were recorded for this clone. The chain combines TRBV4-3 with TRBJ1-5; TRBD1 aligns across 7 bases. The CDR3 sequence is 17 residues long. Germline lookup yields CDR1 LGHNA and CDR2 YSLEER. V gave up 4 bases and J gave up 2 bases; unmatched junction bases: 11. This chain's CDR3 is CASSRGTATRGNQPQHF. Here the CDR3 DNA reads TGCGCCAGCAGCCGCGGGACAGCAACCAGGGGCAATCAGCCCCAGCATTTT.

The V and J genes are TRBV7-9 and TRBJ2-5; D is undetermined. Looked up from germline, CDR1 is SEHNR and CDR2 is FQNEAQ (reference sequence). CDR3 length: 13 amino acids. V was shortened by 3 bases and J by 1 base, with 6 bases between the two germline ends. CDR3 DNA sequence: TGTGCCAGCAGCTTCTTGTTCCAAGAGACCCAGTACTTC. As protein: CASSFLFQETQYF.

The chain combines TRBV18 with TRBJ1-2; TRBD1 matches at 9 bases. CDR1 and CDR2 from the germline V gene are KGHSH and LQKENI. V shed 5 bases and J 4 bases; nucleotides not matched to a gene: 8. The CDR3 consists of 15 residues. CDR3 bases: TGTGCCAGCTCAACCACAGGGGGCTCTGGCTATGGCTACACCTTC. Residues: CASSTTGGSGYGYTF.

The rearrangement joins TRBV29-1 to TRBJ1-2; D call uncertain. Trimming took 3 bases from V and 9 from J, leaving 11 bases between them. The CDR3 runs 11 residues. Germline CDR1 reads SQVTM; CDR2 reads ANQGSEA. CDR3 in amino acids: CSVETGVSYTF. The CDR3 DNA sequence: TGCAGCGTTGAGACCGGGGTGAGCTACACCTTC.

This clone appeared once. The chain links TRBV27 to TRBJ2-7, with 8 bases lining up with TRBD1. V gave up 6 bases and J gave up 6 bases; unmatched junction bases: 7. CDR1 is MNHEY and CDR2 is SMNVEV in the germline V gene (reference sequence). The CDR3 extends over 13 amino acids. DNA for the CDR3: TGTGCCAGCAGCTACGGACAGGGCCGCGAGCAGTACTTC. Its protein product is CASSYGQGREQYF.

There are a few counts of this clone. This chain uses TRBV5-4 with TRBJ1-4; 7 bases match TRBD1. The CDR3 is 15 amino acids. Germline V lookup: CDR1 SGHNT, CDR2 YYREEE (reference sequence). The junction had 7 bases not matched to a gene; V was cut back by 0 bases and J by 8 bases. CDR3 region: CASSLGDSGREKLFF. CDR3 DNA: TGTGCCAGCAGCTTGGGGGACAGCGGACGAGAAAAACTGTTTTTT.

The V gene is TRBV6-6, the J gene TRBJ1-2, with D tentatively TRBD1 (6 bases). CDR1 is MNHNY, CDR2 SVGAGI, per germline (reference sequence). Trimming left V 6 bases short and J 2 bases short, with 16 bases between. The CDR3 loop spans 15 amino acids. The CDR3 protein is CASSNRGGLNYGYTF. Written as DNA, the CDR3 is TGTGCCAGCAGCAATCGGGGGGGGCTGAACTATGGCTACACCTTC.

In nucleotides, the CDR3 is TGTGCCAGCAGCCCTACTAGCGAGATGCGAGAGACCCAGTACTTC. Its translation: CASSPTSEMRETQYF. The chain combines TRBV9 with TRBJ2-5; 7 nucleotides align to TRBD2. This CDR3 region has 15 residues. J lost 4 bases, V lost 4 bases, and 10 bases had no gene match. Germline CDR1 reads SGDLS; CDR2 reads YYNGEE.

The chain is built from TRBV10-2 and TRBJ2-1, with D perhaps matching TRBD2 (5 bases). Trimming cost V 1 base and J 2 bases, with 12 bases left between them. The CDR3 loop spans 16 amino acids. The germline CDR1 and CDR2 sequences are WSHSY and SAAADI. DNA for the CDR3: TGCGCCAGCAGTGAGTGGGCGAGGGTCCCCTACAATGAGCAGTTCTTC. This gives the protein CASSEWARVPYNEQFF.

Concerning this clone itself: The sample has other DNA sequences that encode this CDR3 too. V and J are TRBV12-5 and TRBJ1-1; D possibly corresponds to TRBD1 (5 bases). The ends were cut back, 6 bases at V and 1 base at J, with 9 bases in the middle. Per the germline V gene, CDR1 is LGHNT and CDR2 is FRNRAP. The CDR3 extends over 13 amino acids. This CDR3 reads CASGSDRNTEAFF. CDR3 DNA sequence: TGTGCTAGTGGCTCCGACAGGAACACTGAAGCTTTCTTT.

The CDR3 DNA reads TGTGCCAGCGGGACTGGCGGAACCGGGGAGCTGTTTTTT. Its translation is CASGTGGTGELFF. The rearrangement uses TRBV7-9 and TRBJ2-2, with D possibly TRBD2 on 6 matching bases. CDR3 size: 13 residues. V lost 8 bases to trimming and J lost 5 bases, with 12 bases between them. The germline V gene encodes CDR1 SEHNR and CDR2 FQNEAQ (reference sequence).

The chain combines TRBV7-2 with TRBJ1-2; 12 positions match TRBD1. V lost 3 bases to trimming and J lost 2 bases; unmatched junction nucleotides: 7. CDR1 and CDR2 (germline): SGHTA, FQGNSA. The CDR3 consists of 17 residues. The CDR3 here is CASSLGDRGQPNYGYTF. CDR3 sequence (DNA): TGTGCCAGCAGCTTGGGGGACAGGGGGCAGCCGAACTATGGCTACACCTTC.

The genes are TRBV28 and TRBJ2-7, with 13 bases aligning to TRBD2. Germline assignment: CDR1 MDHEN and CDR2 SYDVKM. The CDR3 has 16 residues. The junction had 8 bases not matched to a gene; V was cut back by 6 bases and J by 3 bases. CDR3 residues: CASRPETSGGNYEQYV. The CDR3 DNA follows: TGTGCCAGCAGACCCGAGACTAGCGGGGGGAACTACGAGCAGTACGTC.

CDR3 amino acids: CASSLGGVGTEAFF. DNA for the CDR3: TGTGCCAGCAGCTTAGGGGGGGTGGGGACTGAAGCTTTCTTT. The chain uses TRBV7-9 and TRBJ1-1; TRBD1 is a possible D gene (5 bases). The CDR3 sequence is 14 residues long. V was cut by 1 base and J by 5 bases, with 11 bases left in between. Germline lookup yields CDR1 SEHNR and CDR2 FQNEAQ (reference sequence).

The chain recombines TRBV19 with TRBJ2-1, with 11 positions matching TRBD2. J was trimmed by 6 bases and V by 3 bases; bases with no gene match: 4. Germline V gives CDR1 LNHDA, CDR2 SQIVND (reference sequence). The CDR3 is 15 amino acids. CDR3 bases: TGTGCCAGTAGTATGTTAGCGGGGGGGTCCAATGAGCAGTTCTTC. It codes for CASSMLAGGSNEQFF.

This clone was counted a single time. The J gene is TRBJ2-3, the V gene TRBV6-5; D is perhaps TRBD2 (6 bases). Germline loops: CDR1 MNHEY, CDR2 SVGAGI. Deletions cut 6 bases from V and 0 bases from J, with 13 bases between. The CDR3 totals 15 residues. CDR3 region: CASRAPGLSTDTQYF. The CDR3, as DNA: TGTGCCAGCAGAGCACCGGGACTCAGCACAGATACGCAGTATTTT.

This clone was counted between two and nine times. The V gene is TRBV2, the J gene TRBJ1-5; 7 bases align to TRBD1. CDR3 length equals 13 residues. Germline-derived CDR1 and CDR2 are SNHLY and FYNNEI. Trimming at V came to 6 bases and at J to 5 bases, leaving 4 bases not matched to a gene. The CDR3 protein is CASSVTGYQPQHF. The CDR3 DNA reads TGTGCCAGCAGCGTGACAGGGTATCAGCCCCAGCATTTT.

The chain employs TRBV7-2 and TRBJ1-2; D call uncertain. The V end lost 5 bases, the J end lost 0 bases, and 13 bases lay between the germline ends. The CDR3 runs 15 residues. Germline CDR1 is SGHTA and CDR2 is FQGNSA. The CDR3 here is CASSPPRATNYGYTF. CDR3 DNA sequence: TGTGCCAGCAGCCCCCCTCGAGCGACTAACTATGGCTACACCTTC. The full variable domain, in which reference TRBV7-2 and TRBJ1-2 provide the parts outside the CDR3, is GAGVSQSPSNKVTEKGKDVELRCDPISGHTALYWYRQSLGQGLEFLIYFQGNSAPDKSGLPSDRFSAERTGGSVSTLTIQRTQQEDSAVYLCASSPPRATNYGYTFGSGTRLTVV.

This chain joins TRBV6-1 and TRBJ1-2; a possible D gene is TRBD1 (6 bases). Germline CDR1 is MNHNS and CDR2 is SASEGT. The CDR3 totals 13 residues. V was cut by 7 bases and J by 4 bases, with 13 bases left in between. The CDR3 DNA sequence: TGTGCCAGCAATCTGGGGGCCTTCTATGGCTACACCTTC. This codes for CASNLGAFYGYTF.

This clone was recorded once. For the CDR3, the DNA is TGTGCCAGCGGCCTTACTCTGGAAAGCGGGGGGGGAGATACGCAGTATTTT. Translation: CASGLTLESGGGDTQYF. The gene calls are TRBV9 and TRBJ2-3, with 10 bases lining up with TRBD2. This CDR3 has 17 residues. The germline V gene has CDR1 SGDLS and CDR2 YYNGEE. Trimming removed 7 bases from V and 5 bases from J; junction bases left unmatched: 16.

This clone has only one observation. The rearrangement joins TRBV6-5 to TRBJ2-7, with TRBD1 matching 7 bases. J lost 7 bases, V lost 7 bases, and 10 bases had no gene match. In germline, CDR1 is MNHEY, CDR2 SVGAGI. The CDR3 spans 13 residues. The CDR3 bases are TGTGCCAGCACCGGAGAGGGGGCGGGTGAGCAGTACTTC. Residues: CASTGEGAGEQYF.

V usage is TRBV6-5 and J usage is TRBJ1-3; no clear D. Trimming cost V 7 bases and J 0 bases, with 10 bases left between them. Per the germline V gene, CDR1 is MNHEY and CDR2 is SVGAGI. This CDR3 is 14 amino acids long. CDR3 in DNA: TGTGCCAGCAAGGAGAGGTACTCTGGAAACACCATATATTTT. This encodes CASKERYSGNTIYF.